The 28 T cell receptor beta chains presented below share a single source sample, sequenced in a study of control samples from healthy donors and cancer patients. Here immunoSEQ multiplex PCR was the method, and the copy in TCRdb shows in-frame clones only, minus some. The sample carries about 95,000 clones, approximately 80% recorded once. The sample comprised blood. Source of these receptors: a man aged 25 to 40 in good health.

The J gene is TRBJ2-2, the V gene TRBV5-1; the D gene is possibly TRBD1 (6 bases). Germline V lookup: CDR1 SGHRS, CDR2 YFSETQ. The CDR3 spans 17 residues. Trimming took off 1 base at V and 1 base at J, with 14 bases between the two ends. The CDR3 loop reads CASSLLVGGQNTGELFF. DNA of the CDR3: TGCGCCAGCAGCTTGTTGGTTGGGGGCCAGAACACCGGGGAGCTGTTTTTT. The full variable domain, completed using reference TRBV5-1 and TRBJ2-2, is KAGVTQTPRYLIKTRGQQVTLSCSPISGHRSVSWYQQTPGQGLQFLFEYFSETQRNKGNFPGRFSGRQFSNSRSEMNVSTLELGDSALYLCASSLLVGGQNTGELFFGEGSRLTVL.

This clone turned up a few times. The V and J genes are TRBV7-9 and TRBJ2-2, with 7 bases matching TRBD1. The CDR3 spans 14 residues. The J segment lost 0 bases and the V segment lost 11 bases, leaving 6 bases of the junction unmatched. Germline CDR1 reads SEHNR; CDR2 reads FQNEAQ (reference sequence). This CDR3 reads CAGGQVSNTGELFF. The CDR3 DNA is TGTGCCGGCGGACAGGTATCGAACACCGGGGAGCTGTTTTTT.

J is TRBJ2-3 and V is TRBV28; D remains ambiguous. The germline gives CDR1 MDHEN, CDR2 SYDVKM. The CDR3 spans 12 residues. V shed 7 bases and J shed 2 bases, with 7 bases lying between them. CDR3 protein: CASKGFTDTQYF. The CDR3 nucleotides are TGTGCCAGCAAGGGATTCACAGATACGCAGTATTTT.

The V call is TRBV30, the J call TRBJ2-5; 9 bases line up with TRBD2. The germline V gene encodes CDR1 GTSNPN and CDR2 SVGIG (reference sequence). The ends lost 1 base at V and 4 bases at J; junction bases unmatched: 4. This CDR3 is built from 14 residues. The chain's CDR3 is CAWSEAGGGETQYF. The DNA for the CDR3 is TGTGCCTGGAGTGAAGCGGGGGGAGGAGAGACCCAGTACTTC.

CDR3 nucleotides: TGTGCCAGCAGGGATGTGGGGGGGCCTGAAGCTTTCTTT. Protein sequence: CASRDVGGPEAFF. The J gene is TRBJ1-1, the V gene TRBV25-1, with D possibly matching TRBD1 (6 bases). The CDR3 totals 13 residues. Trimming took off 6 bases at V and 6 bases at J, with 14 bases between the two ends. The germline V gene encodes CDR1 MGHDK and CDR2 SYGVNS. Full variable domain (outside the CDR3, taken from reference TRBV25-1 and TRBJ1-1): EADIYQTPRYLVIGTGKKITLECSQTMGHDKMYWYQQDPGMELHLIHYSYGVNSTEKGDLSSESTVSRIRTEHFPLTLESARPSHTSQYLCASRDVGGPEAFFGQGTRLTVV.

The CDR3 loop is CASSSKRGVSHEQYF. DNA for the CDR3: TGTGCCAGCAGCTCGAAACGGGGGGTATCCCACGAGCAGTACTTC. This rearrangement joins TRBV5-4 to TRBJ2-7; 7 nucleotides line up with TRBD2. Losses at the gene ends were 3 bases for V and 5 bases for J; bases not matched to a gene: 11. This CDR3 is 15 amino acids long. Germline loops: CDR1 SGHNT, CDR2 YYREEE (reference sequence). Full variable domain (rest looked up from reference TRBV5-4 and TRBJ2-7): ETGVTQSPTHLIKTRGQQVTLRCSSQSGHNTVSWYQQALGQGPQFIFQYYREEENGRGNFPPRFSGLQFPNYSSELNVNALELDDSALYLCASSSKRGVSHEQYFGPGTRLTVT.

The chain's CDR3 is CASSYGLNKEAFF. The CDR3 DNA sequence: TGTGCCAGCAGTTACGGCTTGAACAAAGAAGCTTTCTTT. V gene TRBV6-5 combines with J gene TRBJ1-1; no reliable D call. V was trimmed by 2 bases and J by 8 bases, leaving 12 bases between them. Germline values: CDR1 MNHEY, CDR2 SVGAGI. The CDR3 totals 13 residues.

This clone came up once. This chain connects TRBV9 to TRBJ2-5, with 7 bases aligning to TRBD2. The V gene end was trimmed by 3 bases and the J gene end by 5 bases; junction bases not matched to a gene: 10. CDR3 length: 15 residues. Germline CDR1 reads SGDLS; CDR2 reads YYNGEE. The chain's CDR3 is CASSAGLVGGETQYF. The CDR3 DNA reads TGTGCCAGCAGCGCCGGACTAGTTGGTGGCGAGACCCAGTACTTC.

The chain joins TRBV6-5 to TRBJ1-1; D is perhaps TRBD1 (5 bases). The V gene lost 5 bases and the J gene lost 6 bases, with 13 bases spanning the gap. Germline CDR1 and CDR2: MNHEY and SVGAGI. This CDR3 has 13 amino acids. The CDR3, as DNA: TGTGCCAGCAGTCCGTTTGCGGGGGCTGAAGCTTTCTTT. Translated: CASSPFAGAEAFF.

The chain couples TRBV5-1 to TRBJ2-6, with a tentative D call TRBD1 (5 bases). Per germline, CDR1 SGHRS and CDR2 YFSETQ. V gave up 5 bases and J gave up 0 bases, with 15 bases separating them. This CDR3 is built from 17 residues. The CDR3 DNA sequence: TGCGCCAGCAGTCTTCAGGGTGTGAGCTCTGGGGCCAACGTCCTGACTTTC. It yields the protein CASSLQGVSSGANVLTF.

The chain employs TRBV25-1 and TRBJ2-7; D is unclear. V lost 1 base to trimming and J lost 13 bases, with 11 bases between them. The CDR3 extends over 11 amino acids. Germline-derived CDR1 and CDR2 are MGHDK and SYGVNS. CDR3 in DNA: TGTGCCAGCAGTGAATCTCAGTCCCTATACTTC. Protein sequence: CASSESQSLYF.

J is TRBJ2-7 and V is TRBV3-1 (or the pseudogene TRBV3-2); D unclear. V lost 1 base and J 5 bases, leaving 9 bases between the germline ends. CDR3 length: 13 amino acids. Germline CDR1 reads LGHDT; CDR2 reads YNNKEL (reference sequence). The CDR3 is CASSQGVPHEQYF. CDR3 DNA: TGTGCCAGCAGCCAAGGGGTGCCCCACGAGCAGTACTTC.

The CDR3 is CASSLYRSTEAFF. In DNA form, the CDR3 reads TGTGCCAGCAGCTTATACAGGAGCACTGAAGCTTTCTTT. This chain joins TRBV7-8 and TRBJ1-1, with D maybe TRBD1 (5 bases). The CDR3 sequence is 13 residues long. Germline assignment: CDR1 SGHVS and CDR2 FQNEAQ. Between the trimmed V and J ends, which lost 2 bases and 4 bases, there was a span of 8 bases.

There are a few counts of this clone. The chain recombines TRBV5-1 with TRBJ1-1; D is undetermined. The CDR3 has 13 residues. V gave up 1 base and J gave up 3 bases, with 7 bases separating them. The germline V gene encodes CDR1 SGHRS and CDR2 YFSETQ. The CDR3 DNA is TGCGCCAGCAGCTTGCTCGCGGACACTGAAGCTTTCTTT. It encodes CASSLLADTEAFF.

A single count supports this clone. The genes are TRBV5-1 and TRBJ1-1; maybe TRBD1 (5 bases). V was shortened by 4 bases and J by 2 bases, with 18 bases between the two germline ends. Germline V lookup: CDR1 SGHRS, CDR2 YFSETQ. The CDR3 contains 16 residues. This CDR3 reads CASSTTAGSPNTEAFF. The CDR3, as DNA: TGCGCCAGCAGCACAACGGCAGGGTCCCCTAACACTGAAGCTTTCTTT.

This clone was counted once. The chain couples TRBV3-1 (or the pseudogene TRBV3-2) to TRBJ2-3; D remains ambiguous. Trimming shortened V by 4 bases and J by 2 bases, and 7 bases separated the two germline ends. The CDR3 extends over 13 amino acids. CDR1 is LGHDT and CDR2 is YNNKEL in the germline V gene (reference sequence). CDR3: CASSPPVTDTQYF. The CDR3 DNA reads as TGTGCCAGCAGCCCCCCCGTCACAGATACGCAGTATTTT.

The rearrangement uses TRBV5-6 and TRBJ1-1; 11 nucleotides align to TRBD1. Germline V lookup: CDR1 SGHDT, CDR2 YYEEEE. This CDR3 has 16 residues. The ends lost 2 bases at V and 0 bases at J; junction bases unmatched: 3. CDR3 nucleotide sequence: TGTGCCAGCAGCTTTACGGGACAGGGGGTGAACACTGAAGCTTTCTTT. Translated, it gives CASSFTGQGVNTEAFF.

This chain uses TRBV7-8 with TRBJ2-7; 8 bases map to TRBD1. The V gene end was trimmed by 4 bases and the J gene end by 0 bases; junction bases not matched to a gene: 5. The CDR3 has 15 residues. The V gene's germline CDR1 is SGHVS and CDR2 FQNEAQ. The CDR3 nucleotides are TGTGCCAGCAGCTCTCGGGACAGGAGCTCCTACGAGCAGTACTTC. Translated, it gives CASSSRDRSSYEQYF.

The J gene is TRBJ1-4, the V gene TRBV29-1, with D uncertain. From germline, CDR1 is SQVTM and CDR2 ANQGSEA. The CDR3 extends over 12 amino acids. The V gene lost 3 bases and the J gene lost 7 bases, with 9 bases spanning the gap. The DNA of the CDR3 is TGCAGCGTTGAGAAGGGAAGTGAAAAACTGTTTTTT. Its translation is CSVEKGSEKLFF.

The chain couples TRBV5-6 to TRBJ1-2; 8 bases match TRBD1. From germline, CDR1 is SGHDT and CDR2 YYEEEE. This CDR3 is 14 amino acids long. Germline trimming cut 5 bases from V and 5 bases from J; bases unmatched to any gene: 8. In DNA, the CDR3 is TGTGCCAGCAGGCGCAGGGGGCGCGAGTATGGCTACACCTTC. Protein product: CASRRRGREYGYTF.

The chain couples TRBV7-9 to TRBJ1-1, with a tentative D call TRBD1 (6 bases). The V and J ends lost 1 base and 0 bases respectively, with 12 bases between them. This CDR3 has 16 amino acids. Germline assignment: CDR1 SEHNR and CDR2 FQNEAQ (reference sequence). The CDR3 sequence: CASSLDLGTMNTEAFF. In DNA, the CDR3 is TGTGCCAGCAGCTTAGATTTGGGGACAATGAACACTGAAGCTTTCTTT. The full variable domain, with the rest looked up from reference TRBV7-9 and TRBJ1-1, is DTGVSQNPRHKITKRGQNVTFRCDPISEHNRLYWYRQTLGQGPEFLTYFQNEAQLEKSRLLSDRFSAERPKGSFSTLEIQRTEQGDSAMYLCASSLDLGTMNTEAFFGQGTRLTVV.

As DNA, the CDR3 is TGTGCCAGCAGCTTAGATTTCGCCGGGACCCAGTACTTC. This sequence encodes CASSLDFAGTQYF. The rearrangement links TRBV7-9 to TRBJ2-5, with D uncertain. CDR1 is SEHNR and CDR2 is FQNEAQ in the germline V gene (reference sequence). V lost 1 base and J lost 7, with 10 bases in between. This CDR3 is built from 13 residues.

The chain links TRBV14 to TRBJ2-3; D is ambiguous. The germline V gene encodes CDR1 SGHDN and CDR2 FVKESK. The CDR3 extends over 15 amino acids. V lost 1 base, J lost 3 bases, and 11 bases lay in between. The DNA for the CDR3 is TGTGCCAGCAGCCAAGGGGGTTTTAGGACAGATACGCAGTATTTT. Protein: CASSQGGFRTDTQYF.

The chain employs TRBV19 and TRBJ1-1; no clear D. Germline assignment: CDR1 LNHDA and CDR2 SQIVND (reference sequence). There are 15 residues in the CDR3. V dropped 1 base and J dropped 2 bases, with 11 bases sitting between them. CDR3 protein: CASSIAPKVNTEAFF. The CDR3 DNA reads TGTGCCAGTAGTATAGCCCCGAAGGTAAACACTGAAGCTTTCTTT.

The rearrangement joins TRBV28 to TRBJ2-5, with 8 bases matching TRBD1. After removal of 2 bases from V and 4 bases from J, the junction contained 6 bases not matched to a gene. Germline V CDR1 and CDR2: MDHEN, SYDVKM. The CDR3 runs to 15 residues. As DNA, the CDR3 is TGTGCCAGCAGTTTACCAACAGGGGGAGCAGAGACCCAGTACTTC. This gives the protein CASSLPTGGAETQYF. The complete variable domain, with remaining parts taken from reference TRBV28 and TRBJ2-5, reads DVKVTQSSRYLVKRTGEKVFLECVQDMDHENMFWYRQDPGLGLRLIYFSYDVKMKEKGDIPEGYSVSREKKERFSLILESASTNQTSMYLCASSLPTGGAETQYFGPGTRLLVL.

This chain uses TRBV6-1 with TRBJ1-3; D is unresolved. The CDR3 totals 13 residues. The ends were cut back, 1 base at V and 10 bases at J, with 11 bases in the middle. The germline V gene has CDR1 MNHNS and CDR2 SASEGT. The CDR3 protein is CASSEGSRETIYF. In DNA form, the CDR3 reads TGTGCCAGCAGTGAAGGCTCCCGGGAAACCATATATTTT.

The chain uses TRBV5-6 and TRBJ2-7, with D perhaps matching TRBD1 (5 bases). Trimming cost V 5 bases and J 5 bases, with 8 bases left between them. The CDR3 loop spans 11 amino acids. Germline-derived CDR1 and CDR2 are SGHDT and YYEEEE. CDR3: CASSGADEQYF. CDR3 in DNA: TGTGCCAGCAGTGGGGCTGACGAGCAGTACTTC.

The chain links TRBV7-9 to TRBJ1-3; D gene unclear. The CDR3 covers 14 residues. Germline-derived CDR1 and CDR2 are SEHNR and FQNEAQ (reference sequence). With 2 bases removed from V and 4 bases from J, the gap between germline ends came to 9 bases. CDR3 nucleotides: TGTGCCAGCAGCTTACCGGGTACCGGAAACACCATATATTTT. Protein product: CASSLPGTGNTIYF.